One and the same sample provided the 22 T cell receptor beta chains below, sequenced in a study of shared clonotypes between healthy human individuals. The table came from immunoSEQ multiplex PCR; TCRdb's copy has only in-frame clones and leaves some out. The table has approximately 240,000 clones, 60% to 80% seen once. The sequencing sample was made of memory CD4+ T cells sorted from blood. Specified subset: CD45RA-negative fraction. The receptors originated from a man younger than 45 in good health.

The chain joins TRBV27 to TRBJ2-1; D ambiguous. Germline V gene sequence: CDR1 MNHEY, CDR2 SMNVEV (reference sequence). The CDR3 totals 12 residues. V dropped 7 bases and J dropped 7 bases, with 11 bases sitting between them. The CDR3 here is CASISIWNEQFF. The CDR3 DNA is TGTGCCAGCATTAGCATATGGAATGAGCAGTTCTTC.

The chain joins TRBV2 to TRBJ2-5; maybe TRBD2 (5 bases). Trimming removed 8 bases at V and 7 bases at J, with 14 bases between. The V gene's germline CDR1 is SNHLY and CDR2 FYNNEI. The CDR3 is 12 residues long. CDR3 sequence reads: CASLTTGMTQYF. The CDR3 coding sequence is TGTGCCAGCCTTACCACCGGGATGACCCAGTACTTC. Complete variable domain (other parts from reference TRBV2 and TRBJ2-5): EPEVTQTPSHQVTQMGQEVILRCVPISNHLYFYWYRQILGQKVEFLVSFYNNEISEKSEIFDDQFSVERPDGSNFTLKIRSTKLEDSAMYFCASLTTGMTQYFGPGTRLLVL.

The chain has TRBV9 and TRBJ2-3; TRBD2 matches 7 bases. Trimming cost V 8 bases and J 1 base; bases outside gene matches: 10. Germline V CDR1 and CDR2: SGDLS, YYNGEE. This CDR3 spans 15 amino acids. CDR3 amino acids: CARATGTNGTDTQYF. The CDR3 DNA reads TGTGCCAGGGCTACCGGGACTAATGGCACAGATACGCAGTATTTT.

J is TRBJ1-5 and V is TRBV28; TRBD1 agrees at 8 bases. Trimming cost V 1 base and J 6 bases; bases outside gene matches: 2. CDR1 and CDR2 (germline): MDHEN, SYDVKM. This CDR3 contains 14 residues. Here the CDR3 DNA reads TGTGCCAGCAGTTTATTACAGGGGGGTCAGCCCCAGCATTTT. It is translated as CASSLLQGGQPQHF.

J is TRBJ2-1 and V is TRBV28; D may correspond to TRBD1 or TRBD2 (7 bases each). With 4 bases removed from V and 0 bases from J, the gap between germline ends came to 16 bases. There are 17 residues in the CDR3. Looked up from germline, CDR1 is MDHEN and CDR2 is SYDVKM. The CDR3 is CASSSGSGDSSYNEQFF. For the CDR3, the DNA is TGTGCCAGCAGTTCAGGGAGCGGGGACAGCTCCTACAATGAGCAGTTCTTC.

V gene TRBV7-8 combines with J gene TRBJ2-7; TRBD1 aligns across 11 bases. V gave up 4 bases and J gave up 4 bases; unmatched junction bases: 6. Looked up from germline, CDR1 is SGHVS and CDR2 is FQNEAQ. The CDR3 runs to 15 residues. Written as DNA, the CDR3 is TGTGCCAGCAGCTCGAGGACAGGGGGCATTTACGAGCAGTACTTC. It specifies CASSSRTGGIYEQYF.

The V call is TRBV5-1, the J call TRBJ2-3, with TRBD2 identical over 9 bases. V lost 0 bases and J lost 5; bases outside the gene matches: 4. Germline CDR1 and CDR2: SGHRS and YFSETQ. The CDR3 runs 15 residues. For the CDR3, the DNA is TGCGCCAGCAGCTTGGAACTAGCGGGCGGAGATACGCAGTATTTT. It codes for CASSLELAGGDTQYF.

The chain joins TRBV10-2 to TRBJ2-7; 11 bases align to TRBD2. Germline loops: CDR1 WSHSY, CDR2 SAAADI. The CDR3 has 17 amino acids. With V trimmed by 7 bases and J by 5 bases, 16 bases remained unmatched. CDR3 sequence: CASMPGLAEPKIHEQYF. DNA for the CDR3: TGCGCCAGCATGCCGGGACTAGCGGAACCAAAGATCCACGAGCAGTACTTC.

The chain links TRBV7-9 to TRBJ1-2; D remains ambiguous. Germline CDR1 SEHNR, CDR2 FQNEAQ (reference sequence). This CDR3 spans 12 amino acids. V was cut by 5 bases and J by 9 bases, with 13 bases left in between. CDR3 bases: TGTGCCAGCAGCACATGGTCGGGGAGCTACACCTTC. Translating it yields CASSTWSGSYTF.

V gene TRBV5-4 combines with J gene TRBJ1-1; D unclear. The CDR3 length is 14 residues. Germline CDR1 and CDR2: SGHNT and YYREEE (reference sequence). The V end lost 3 bases, the J end lost 1 base, and 10 bases lay between the germline ends. CDR3 residues: CASSSGRRNTEAFF. The CDR3 nucleotides are TGTGCCAGCAGCTCCGGACGGAGGAACACTGAAGCTTTCTTT.

This rearrangement joins TRBV2 to TRBJ2-3; a weak D match, TRBD2 (6 bases). In germline, CDR1 is SNHLY, CDR2 FYNNEI. This CDR3 has 16 amino acids. V was cut by 7 bases and J by 5 bases, with 22 bases left in between. Written as DNA, the CDR3 is TGTGCCAGCAAGGACGCCCGGCGGGATAGGGGAGATACGCAGTATTTT. This sequence encodes CASKDARRDRGDTQYF.

This chain links TRBV1 with TRBJ2-6; the D segment call TRBD1 is taken from the table without a DNA check. TRBV1 is tagged as a pseudogene. The CDR3 is 16 residues long. The CDR3 sequence is CTSIRDRASGANVLTF. The CDR3, as DNA: TGCACCAGCATCCGGGACAGGGCCTCTGGGGCCAACGTCCTGACTTTC.

In this sample, this clone turned up a few times. The V and J genes are TRBV6-5 and TRBJ1-2, with 8 bases that match TRBD1. Trimming took 2 bases from V and 6 from J; bases not matched to a gene: 8. The germline CDR1 and CDR2 sequences are MNHEY and SVGAGI. The CDR3 is 15 residues long. The CDR3 nucleotides are TGTGCCAGCAGTTACGTCTACAGGGGGTCAGATGGCTACACCTTC. Residues: CASSYVYRGSDGYTF.

V usage is TRBV28 and J usage is TRBJ2-1, with no clear D. The CDR3 runs 17 residues. The germline V gene has CDR1 MDHEN and CDR2 SYDVKM. V dropped 3 bases and J dropped 4 bases, with 19 bases sitting between them. CDR3 DNA: TGTGCCAGCAGTTTTTTGGATCCCACCACTCCATACAATGAGCAGTTCTTC. Its translation: CASSFLDPTTPYNEQFF. Drawing the rest from reference TRBV28 and TRBJ2-1, the complete variable domain is DVKVTQSSRYLVKRTGEKVFLECVQDMDHENMFWYRQDPGLGLRLIYFSYDVKMKEKGDIPEGYSVSREKKERFSLILESASTNQTSMYLCASSFLDPTTPYNEQFFGPGTRLTVL.

This chain links TRBV7-2 with TRBJ2-3; D remains unclear. V shed 2 bases and J shed 4 bases, with 7 bases lying between them. This CDR3 is built from 13 residues. Germline V gene data show CDR1 as SGHTA and CDR2 as FQGNSA. The CDR3 DNA sequence: TGTGCCAGCAGCTTATACCGGGCAGATACGCAGTATTTT. It encodes CASSLYRADTQYF.

This clone occurred a few times. The chain links TRBV4-1 to TRBJ2-3; perhaps D is TRBD1 or TRBD2 (6 bases each). The CDR3 runs to 16 residues. V lost 0 bases, J lost 4 bases, and 14 bases lay in between. Germline V gene lookup returns CDR1 MGHRA and CDR2 YSYEKL. The CDR3 sequence is CASSQEGRGLADTQYF. In DNA form, the CDR3 reads TGCGCCAGCAGCCAAGAAGGCAGGGGACTGGCAGATACGCAGTATTTT.

V gene TRBV18 combines with J gene TRBJ2-6; D is ambiguous. The germline V gene has CDR1 KGHSH and CDR2 LQKENI. Deletions cut 0 bases from V and 4 bases from J, with 1 base between. The CDR3 loop spans 13 amino acids. Written as DNA, the CDR3 is TGTGCCAGCTCACCACCCGGGGCCAACGTCCTGACTTTC. Residues: CASSPPGANVLTF.

This sequence joins TRBV5-5 and TRBJ2-1, with 10 bases matching TRBD1. Germline loops: CDR1 SGHKS, CDR2 YYEKEE (reference sequence). There are 16 residues in the CDR3. Germline trimming cut 3 bases from V and 2 bases from J; bases unmatched to any gene: 5. The CDR3 DNA sequence: TGTGCCAGCAGCTCTACGACAGGGGGCCCCTACAATGAGCAGTTCTTC. This translates into CASSSTTGGPYNEQFF. The whole variable domain, remainder taken from reference TRBV5-5 and TRBJ2-1, is DAGVTQSPTHLIKTRGQQVTLRCSPISGHKSVSWYQQVLGQGPQFIFQYYEKEERGRGNFPDRFSARQFPNYSSELNVNALLLGDSALYLCASSSTTGGPYNEQFFGPGTRLTVL.

The V call is TRBV11-3, the J call TRBJ2-7; D unclear. The J call may not be correct, given that the DNA end is closer to TRBJ2-5. The CDR3 is made up of 13 amino acids. Germline lookup yields CDR1 SGHNT and CDR2 YENEEA. CDR3 nucleotide sequence: TGTGCCAGCAGCTTAGAGGCCCGTGGGACCCAGTACTTC. Protein product: CASSLEARGTQYF.

The CDR3 DNA follows: TGTGCCAGCCAGGGACTGCACACTGAAGCTTTCTTT. It is translated as CASQGLHTEAFF. The chain uses TRBV28 and TRBJ1-1; TRBD1 is a possible D gene (5 bases). The V and J ends lost 8 bases and 3 bases respectively, with 10 bases between them. The germline gives CDR1 MDHEN, CDR2 SYDVKM. This CDR3 has 12 amino acids.

V and J are TRBV18 and TRBJ1-2; TRBD1 aligns across 7 bases. Germline values: CDR1 KGHSH, CDR2 LQKENI. V gave up 2 bases and J gave up 8 bases; unmatched junction bases: 2. The CDR3 extends over 12 amino acids. CDR3 in DNA: TGTGCCAGCTCACCAGGGACAGAGGGCTACACCTTC. It encodes CASSPGTEGYTF.

The rearrangement uses TRBV14 and TRBJ2-2, with TRBD1 matching over 9 bases. The CDR3 loop spans 15 amino acids. CDR1 and CDR2 from the germline V gene are SGHDN and FVKESK. V was clipped by 2 bases and J by 7 bases; unmatched bases: 5. Written as DNA, the CDR3 is TGTGCCAGCAGCCAATGGACAGGGGCTGACGGGGAGCTGTTTTTT. Translation: CASSQWTGADGELFF.